A single sample gave rise to the 19 T cell receptor beta chains below, sequenced in a study of molecular identifiers for immune sequencing clone quantification. MiXCR, run by TCRdb on the PCR reads, gives a single entry per CDR3 protein. Among about 640,000 distinct CDR3 sequences listed, 20% were seen once. Material: naive CD8+ T cells from blood, with Jurkat cell RNA spiked in. Sample subset: FACS-sorted CD8+CD4-CCR7+CD45RA+ naive T cells. Every receptor here comes from a human donor in good health. Some libraries in this study had Jurkat cell RNA spiked in.

This clonotype was detected many times. This sequence joins TRBV20-1 and TRBJ2-7, with 11 bases lining up with TRBD2. Germline CDR1 DFQATT, CDR2 SNEGSKA (reference sequence). This CDR3 is 14 amino acids long. After removal of 2 bases from V and 6 bases from J, the junction contained 6 bases not matched to a gene. For the CDR3, the DNA is TGCAGTGCTAGAATAGCGGGAGGGCCCTCCGAGCAGTACTTC. This encodes CSARIAGGPSEQYF.

This clonotype has ten or more counts. This rearrangement joins TRBV29-1 to TRBJ1-2; 7 nucleotides agree with TRBD1. In germline, CDR1 is SQVTM, CDR2 ANQGSEA. The junction had 0 bases not matched to a gene; V was cut back by 0 bases and J by 2 bases. The CDR3 sequence is 13 residues long. As DNA, the CDR3 is TGCAGCGTTGAAGAGGGACAGAACTATGGCTACACCTTC. It is translated as CSVEEGQNYGYTF.

This clonotype was recorded a few times. The J gene is TRBJ2-3, the V gene TRBV4-3, with D hard to call. The CDR3 runs to 17 residues. Germline CDR1 reads LGHNA; CDR2 reads YSLEER. Trimming took off 0 bases at V and 0 bases at J, with 13 bases between the two ends. The CDR3 reads CASSQDGPPASTDTQYF. The CDR3 region has the DNA TGCGCCAGCAGCCAAGACGGCCCCCCAGCCAGCACAGATACGCAGTATTTT.

This clonotype showed up many times. The chain joins TRBV4-1 to TRBJ2-3; no clear D gene. This CDR3 has 15 residues. Trimming cost V 0 bases and J 3 bases, with 10 bases left between them. In germline, CDR1 is MGHRA, CDR2 YSYEKL. CDR3 sequence (DNA): TGCGCCAGCAGCCAAGATCAACTTGTTACAGATACGCAGTATTTT. It encodes CASSQDQLVTDTQYF.

Note on this clonotype: One end of the junction does not line up with germline, which may come from a read error. The CDR3 sequence: CASSLARDAKNYGSTF. As DNA, the CDR3 is TGTGCCAGCAGCCTAGCCCGGGACGCCAAAAACTATGGCTCCACCTTC. The chain is built from TRBV7-9 and TRBJ1-2, with D perhaps TRBD1 (5 bases). Germline CDR1 SEHNR, CDR2 FQNEAQ (reference sequence). The CDR3 totals 16 residues.

In this sample, this clonotype turned up many times. The chain joins TRBV28 to TRBJ1-5, with a possible D match to TRBD1 (6 bases). Germline CDR1 is MDHEN and CDR2 is SYDVKM. V was trimmed by 5 bases and J by 2 bases, leaving 16 bases between them. This CDR3 contains 16 residues. CDR3 DNA sequence: TGTGCCAGCAGTCCCCGGGGGGGCAGGGGCAATCAGCCCCAGCATTTT. It translates to CASSPRGGRGNQPQHF. The whole variable domain, filled in from reference TRBV28 and TRBJ1-5, reads DVKVTQSSRYLVKRTGEKVFLECVQDMDHENMFWYRQDPGLGLRLIYFSYDVKMKEKGDIPEGYSVSREKKERFSLILESASTNQTSMYLCASSPRGGRGNQPQHFGDGTRLSIL.

With regard to this clonotype: A read error may explain this, as a much larger clone is one base away. The chain couples TRBV5-1 to TRBJ1-1, with unresolved D. This CDR3 has 12 amino acids. Per germline, CDR1 SGHRS and CDR2 YFSETQ. CDR3 sequence (DNA): TGCGTCAGCAGCAACGGGAACACTGAAGCTTTCTTT. Translation: CVSSNGNTEAFF.

This clonotype has a count of ten or more. The rearrangement joins TRBV7-6 to TRBJ1-5; maybe TRBD1 (5 bases). V lost 3 bases and J 3 bases, leaving 9 bases between the germline ends. Germline V gene data show CDR1 as SGHVS and CDR2 as FNYEAQ. This CDR3 region has 14 residues. The CDR3 nucleotides are TGTGCCAGCAGCTTGGAGGGGTTCAATCAGCCCCAGCATTTT. Translation: CASSLEGFNQPQHF. Supplemented by reference TRBV7-6 and TRBJ1-5, the full variable domain reads GAGVSQSPRYKVTKRGQDVALRCDPISGHVSLYWYRQALGQGPEFLTYFNYEAQQDKSGLPNDRFSAERPEGSISTLTIQRTEQRDSAMYRCASSLEGFNQPQHFGDGTRLSIL.

On this clonotype: A read error may be the cause here, since a much bigger clone is one base away. The CDR3 loop is CASSDLLAGASTDTQYF. CDR3 nucleotide sequence: TGTGCCAGCAGCGACCTCCTAGCGGGAGCATCCACAGATACGCAGTATTTT. The chain carries TRBV13 and TRBJ2-3, with TRBD2 identical over 10 bases. This CDR3 contains 17 residues. After removal of 5 bases from V and 2 bases from J, the junction contained 10 bases not matched to a gene. Per the germline V gene, CDR1 is PRHDT and CDR2 is FYEKMQ (reference sequence).

This clonotype was detected only a few times. This chain links TRBV9 with TRBJ2-3, with D unclear. This CDR3 region has 15 residues. With 3 bases removed from V and 1 base from J, the gap between germline ends came to 12 bases. Looked up from germline, CDR1 is SGDLS and CDR2 is YYNGEE. In DNA, the CDR3 is TGTGCCAGCAGCGCTGGAGTTCTTGGCACAGATACGCAGTATTTT. It encodes CASSAGVLGTDTQYF.

About this clonotype: This may arise from a read error, as a much more abundant clone is one base away. This rearrangement joins TRBV7-9 to TRBJ2-2, with unresolved D. The germline gives CDR1 SEHNR, CDR2 FQNEAQ (reference sequence). The CDR3 has 15 residues. CDR3 sequence (DNA): TGTGCCGGCAGCCCACAATGGGTCCACACCGGGGAGCTGTTTTTT. Its protein is CAGSPQWVHTGELFF.

The chain recombines TRBV4-3 with TRBJ2-7; 12 nucleotides agree with TRBD2. J lost 6 bases, V lost 4 bases, and 13 bases had no gene match. Germline-derived CDR1 and CDR2 are LGHNA and YSLEER. The CDR3 totals 17 residues. CDR3 nucleotide sequence: TGCGCCAGCAGCCGCAAGCCGACGACTAGCGGGAGCCTCGAGCAGTACTTC. Its translation is CASSRKPTTSGSLEQYF.

This chain uses TRBV20-1 with TRBJ2-5; 10 positions match TRBD2. The CDR3 spans 15 residues. J lost 1 base, V lost 5 bases, and 7 bases had no gene match. Germline lookup yields CDR1 DFQATT and CDR2 SNEGSKA (reference sequence). The CDR3 is CSAGGEREGQETQYF. CDR3 sequence (DNA): TGCAGTGCTGGGGGTGAGCGGGAGGGCCAAGAGACCCAGTACTTC.

In this sample, this clonotype turned up many times. The chain carries TRBV4-1 and TRBJ2-5, with a weak D call TRBD1 (6 bases). This CDR3 spans 14 amino acids. Germline V gene data show CDR1 as MGHRA and CDR2 as YSYEKL. Trimming cost V 1 base and J 2 bases, with 8 bases left between them. CDR3 sequence: CASSQVQGQETQYF. The CDR3 DNA reads TGCGCCAGCAGCCAAGTACAGGGACAAGAGACCCAGTACTTC.

With respect to this clonotype: Possible read error: a much larger clone is one base away. The J gene is TRBJ1-3, the V gene TRBV20-1, with no clear D. Germline loops: CDR1 DFQATT, CDR2 SNEGSKA (reference sequence). The CDR3 totals 13 residues. The CDR3 sequence: CGARGNSGNTIYF. The CDR3 coding sequence is TGCGGTGCTAGAGGAAACTCTGGAAACACCATATATTTT.

The chain combines TRBV18 with TRBJ2-5; D might be TRBD2 (5 bases). The V and J ends lost 3 bases and 0 bases respectively, with 17 bases between them. This CDR3 contains 17 residues. In germline, CDR1 is KGHSH, CDR2 LQKENI. The DNA of the CDR3 is TGTGCCAGCTCACCCCCTGATCGGGAACACCACCAAGAGACCCAGTACTTC. It encodes CASSPPDREHHQETQYF.

Note on this clonotype: The CDR3 does not close with the conserved phenylalanine or tryptophan, likely indicating a read error. The V call is TRBV6-2 or TRBV6-3, the J call TRBJ2-7; 8 bases are a match to TRBD1. With 2 bases clipped from V and 5 bases from J, the junction kept 5 bases outside the gene matches. Per germline, CDR1 MNHEY and CDR2 SVGEGT. This CDR3 has 14 residues. The CDR3 DNA reads TGTGCCAGCAGTTACAGACAGGGGAGCGACGAGCAGTACCTC. This translates into CASSYRQGSDEQYL.

There are many counts of this clonotype. The CDR3: CSARTGRNEQFF. In nucleotides, the CDR3 is TGCAGTGCTAGAACGGGAAGGAATGAGCAGTTCTTC. This sequence joins TRBV20-1 and TRBJ2-1; TRBD2 is a possible D gene (5 bases). Between the trimmed V and J ends, which lost 2 bases and 7 bases, there was a span of 9 bases. The V gene's germline CDR1 is DFQATT and CDR2 SNEGSKA (reference sequence). The CDR3 has 12 amino acids.

As concerns this clonotype: This could be a read error, since a much larger clone is one nucleotide away. The CDR3 does not end in the conserved phenylalanine or tryptophan, so this is likely a read error. CDR3 residues: CASSLGQGPDEQYS. The CDR3 DNA sequence: TGTGCCAGCAGCTTGGGACAGGGTCCTGACGAGCAGTACTCC. This sequence joins TRBV5-6 and TRBJ2-7, with TRBD1 identical over 7 bases. Trimming removed 0 bases from V and 5 bases from J; junction bases left unmatched: 5. CDR1 is SGHDT and CDR2 is YYEEEE in the germline V gene. CDR3 size: 14 residues.